Given below is one TCR beta chain in context. V shed 2 bases and J shed 4 bases, with 12 bases lying between them. Germline V lookup: CDR1 SGHNT, CDR2 YYREEE (reference sequence). The CDR3 is made up of 14 amino acids. This specimen belongs to a study of blood T cell repertoires in COVID-19. Overall study: Acute and convalescent COVID-19 samples came from the United States, Italy and Spain. PBMCs, B-cell-depleted T cells, or T cells provided the cDNA or gDNA that made up the material.

As handled by the study authors: Amplification of reference gene primers provided the estimated nucleated cell counts. Profiling relied on immunoSEQ multiplex PCR, and the TCRdb table lists in-frame clones only, not all of them. Clone size and the V and J calls come from that table; the DNA yielded D and trimming. The sample contains roughly 300,000 clones, 80% to 90% of which appear only once. The material sequenced was peripheral blood. The sequence came from a man aged 18-30 years who had recovered from COVID-19. This chain uses TRBV5-4 with TRBJ1-2, with a weak D call TRBD1 (6 bases). The CDR3 DNA reads as TGTGCCAGCAGCTTCTCGGACAGTTTCTATGGCTACACCTTC. Translation: CASSFSDSFYGYTF. Filled out from reference TRBV5-4 and TRBJ1-2, the complete variable domain reads ETGVTQSPTHLIKTRGQQVTLRCSSQSGHNTVSWYQQALGQGPQFIFQYYREEENGRGNFPPRFSGLQFPNYSSELNVNALELDDSALYLCASSFSDSFYGYTFGSGTRLTVV.